This is a list of T cell receptor beta chains from one sample in a study of early T cells in non-severe SARS-CoV-2 infection. MiXCR, applied by TCRdb to the 5' RACE reads, yields one record per CDR3 protein. The sample records tens of thousands of distinct CDR3 sequences, around an eighth being singletons. The sequenced material came from whole blood. The source is an adult who was a healthcare worker with PCR-confirmed SARS-CoV-2 infection or an uninfected control (not recorded which). The CDR3 runs from the conserved cysteine through the conserved F or W. Fields, in order: clone size, J gene, V gene, D gene, CDR3 DNA, CDR3 protein. D genes are given only for firm matches. Some rows mark clone size as missing; the rest say once, few, many or name a class of expanded clone.

>many|TRBJ1-2|TRBV6-6|NA
TGTGCCAGCAGTTACTATGAGGATGGCTACACCTTC
CASSYYEDGYTF
>few|TRBJ2-6|TRBV30|NA
TGTGCCTGGAGTGTGGAACATGCGGGGGCCAACGTCCTGACTTTC
CAWSVEHAGANVLTF
>NA|TRBJ2-4|TRBV20-1|TRBD1
TGCAGTGCTGGGACAGGGGAACGGGGTAGTTGGATTCAGTACTTC
CSAGTGERGSWIQYF
>few|TRBJ2-7|TRBV12-3/TRBV12-4|NA
TGTGCCAGCAGTTTAGGGGACGGAAACTACGAGCAGTACTTC
CASSLGDGNYEQYF
>few|TRBJ2-7|TRBV15|NA
TGTGCCACCAGCAGAGGGGACGAAACTACCTACGAGCAGTACTTC
CATSRGDETTYEQYF
>NA|TRBJ2-7|TRBV6-1|TRBD1
TGTGCCAGCGCCGGGACAGGGACCTACGAGCAGTACTTC
CASAGTGTYEQYF
>NA|TRBJ1-2|TRBV29-1|NA
TGCAGCGTTGTCCGCGGAGACTATGGCTACACCTTC
CSVVRGDYGYTF
>NA|TRBJ2-3|TRBV7-2|NA
TGTGCCAGCAGCTTAGACTATTGGGCTACCCACACAGATACGCAGTATTTT
CASSLDYWATHTDTQYF
>few|TRBJ2-5|TRBV15|TRBD2
TGTGCCACCAGCAAAAACCAGGGACTAGCGGAAGAGACCCAGTACTTC
CATSKNQGLAEETQYF
>many|TRBJ2-5|TRBV7-2|TRBD2
TGTGCCAGCAGCCTCGGGACTAGCGGGGGAGAAGAGACCCAGTACTTC
CASSLGTSGGEETQYF
>few|TRBJ2-5|TRBV29-1|NA
TGCAGCGCCCGGAGGGGGGCTGGAGAGACCCAGTACTTC
CSARRGAGETQYF